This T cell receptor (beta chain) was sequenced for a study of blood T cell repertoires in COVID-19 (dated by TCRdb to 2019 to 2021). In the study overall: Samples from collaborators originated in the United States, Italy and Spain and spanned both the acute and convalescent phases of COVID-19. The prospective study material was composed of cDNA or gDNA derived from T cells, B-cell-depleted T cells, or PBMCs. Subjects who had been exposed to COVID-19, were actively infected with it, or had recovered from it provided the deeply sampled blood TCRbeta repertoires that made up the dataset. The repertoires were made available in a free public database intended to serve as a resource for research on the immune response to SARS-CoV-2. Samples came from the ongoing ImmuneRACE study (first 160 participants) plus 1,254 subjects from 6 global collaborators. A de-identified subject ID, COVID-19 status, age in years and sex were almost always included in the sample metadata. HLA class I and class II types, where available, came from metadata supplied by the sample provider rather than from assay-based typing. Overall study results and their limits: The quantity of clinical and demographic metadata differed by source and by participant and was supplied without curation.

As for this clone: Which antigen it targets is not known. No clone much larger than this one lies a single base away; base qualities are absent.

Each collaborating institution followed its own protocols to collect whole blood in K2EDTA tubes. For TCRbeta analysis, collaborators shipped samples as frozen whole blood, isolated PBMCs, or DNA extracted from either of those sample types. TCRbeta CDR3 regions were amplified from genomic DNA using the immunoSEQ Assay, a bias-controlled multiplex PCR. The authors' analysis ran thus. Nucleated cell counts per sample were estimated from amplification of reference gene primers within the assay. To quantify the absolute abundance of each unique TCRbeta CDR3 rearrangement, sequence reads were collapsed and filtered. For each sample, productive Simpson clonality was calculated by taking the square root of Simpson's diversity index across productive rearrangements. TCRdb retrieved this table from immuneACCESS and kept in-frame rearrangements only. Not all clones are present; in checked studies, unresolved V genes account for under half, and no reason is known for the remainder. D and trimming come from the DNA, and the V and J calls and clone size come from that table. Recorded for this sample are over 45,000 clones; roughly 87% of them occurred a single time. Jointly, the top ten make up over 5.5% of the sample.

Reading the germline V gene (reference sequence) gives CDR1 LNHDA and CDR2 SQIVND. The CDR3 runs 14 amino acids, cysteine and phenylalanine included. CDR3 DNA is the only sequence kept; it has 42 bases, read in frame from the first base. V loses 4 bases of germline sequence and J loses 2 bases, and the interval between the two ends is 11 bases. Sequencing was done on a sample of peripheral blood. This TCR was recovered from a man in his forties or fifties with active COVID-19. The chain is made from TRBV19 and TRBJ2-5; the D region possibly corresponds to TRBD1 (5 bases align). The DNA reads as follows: TGTGCCAGTAGTAGCCAGGGTGTACAAGAGACCCAGTACTTC. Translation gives CASSSQGVQETQYF.